This TCR beta chain was retrieved from a study of PD-1 blockade in classical Hodgkin lymphoma (TCRdb year 2020). Concerning the study at large: Nivolumab dosing was 3 mg/kg intravenously every 2 weeks, continuing until either disease progression or unacceptable toxicity. A peripheral blood immune signature of response to PD-1 blockade in classical Hodgkin lymphoma was defined using TCR beta sequencing and CyTOF. Overall results and qualifications from the work: Baseline TCR diversity was reported to be lower in newly diagnosed patients than in healthy donors, and even lower in relapsed/refractory patients. CD4+ but not CD8+ TCR diversity rose significantly by C4D1 (p=0.0027 vs p=0.16), most apparent in complete responders (p=0.02). The study was restricted to a single clinical trial cohort, and the causes of repertoire differences, possibly disease activity or prior therapy, were left undefined. Lower diversity was seen in patients whose nivolumab began less than 1 year after ASCT, and these patients were left out of later analyses so that immune reconstitution would not confound the results. Trial patients with a complete response had baseline diversity similar to that of newly diagnosed patients, while partial responders and progressors had significantly lower diversity.

Genomic DNA was isolated using the Qiagen DNeasy kit from unsorted PBMCs as well as from negatively selected CD4+ and CD8+ fractions. TCR beta CDR3 regions were amplified by immunoSEQ multiplex PCR using primers annealing to V and J segments. A synthetic immune receptor repertoire was used to minimize amplification bias, and any remaining bias was removed computationally after sequencing. On the authors' methods: Repertoire diversity was quantified as the Shannon entropy index using custom Python scripts. Unsorted, CD4+ and CD8+ repertoires were examined separately, except in combined analyses, for which CD4+ and CD8+ sequences were merged in silico. Clonal expansion was defined as a frequency increase of at least 2-fold after treatment compared with C1D1, and clones undetected at baseline were assigned a pseudocount of 0.5. Clones with 0 or 1 copy at C1D1 were classified as singleton clones, and clones with 2 or more copies were classified as non-singleton clones. Clones expanded in unsorted samples were labelled as CD4+, CD8+ or unknown by matching protein sequences in sorted samples from the same patient. Diversity changes from C1D1 to C4D1 were tested in paired samples using Wilcoxon tests. The table was pulled from immuneACCESS by TCRdb, which kept in-frame rearrangements only. Such tables lose some clones; where checked, under half of the loss comes from unresolved V genes, and the rest has no known cause. V and J calls and clone size are copied from that table; D and trimming were computed from the DNA. The sample table lists about 76,000 clones, roughly nine tenths of them with a count of one. The ten largest clones add up to roughly a fifth of the sample.

The label giving this sample's time point can be read as: cycle 1 day 1 (C1D1), immediately before nivolumab initiation. All trial patients had relapsed after autologous stem cell transplantation, with cohorts A, B and C differing in prior brentuximab vedotin exposure. The trial cohort included 55 to 60 patients with relapsed/refractory classical Hodgkin lymphoma, and each patient had a best overall response of complete response, partial response or progressive disease. Trial patients were treated with single-agent nivolumab in the multi-cohort phase II CheckMate 205 trial. Best overall response was determined by an independent review committee according to the 2007 International Working Group response criteria. Trial PBMCs were collected just before the start of nivolumab (C1D1) and during therapy at cycle 2 day 1 and cycle 4 day 1. Peripheral blood was collected in 8 mL Vacutainer Cell Preparation Tubes, from which PBMCs were isolated by centrifugation and then cryopreserved.

Concerning this clone itself: Its antigen is still unknown. No base qualities exist here, and no much larger clone lies one base off it.

The receptor's source is a human donor with classical Hodgkin lymphoma. The specimen comprised peripheral blood mononuclear cells (PBMCs), sampled at baseline.

The CDR3 reads as follows: CASSFGRENQPQHF. The nucleotides read TGTGCCAGCAGTTTCGGCAGGGAAAATCAGCCCCAGCATTTT. The chain joins TRBV27 to TRBJ1-5; the D region possibly corresponds to TRBD1 (5 bases align). From its cysteine to its phenylalanine, the CDR3 spans 14 amino acids. The read is trimmed to its CDR3 DNA, 42 bases read in frame from base 1. Per the germline V gene (reference sequence), MNHEY is the CDR1 and SMNVEV is the CDR2. V is pared back by 3 bases and J by 4 bases, with 10 bases lying between the germline termini.